This TCR beta chain was captured in a study of cytomegalovirus exposure and HLA in healthy donors. The CDR3 is made up of 11 amino acids. Between the trimmed V and J ends, which lost 2 bases and 16 bases, there was a span of 13 bases. The germline gives CDR1 SGHRS, CDR2 YFSETQ. 13 Jbeta primers and 60 Vbeta primers were used for the PCR. Profiled with immunoSEQ multiplex PCR; TCRdb holds only in-frame clones, not every one. This sample yields 150,000 to 200,000 clones, of which under 85% are seen a single time; roughly 4.5% belongs to the top ten. This TCR came from a middle-aged man in good health and CMV-seropositive. Sequences were obtained from PBMCs. The genes are TRBV5-1 and TRBJ2-4; a possible D gene is TRBD2 (5 bases). The CDR3 DNA reads as TGCGCCAGCAGCTTCGGCGGGTCCCAATACTTC. It specifies CASSFGGSQYF.